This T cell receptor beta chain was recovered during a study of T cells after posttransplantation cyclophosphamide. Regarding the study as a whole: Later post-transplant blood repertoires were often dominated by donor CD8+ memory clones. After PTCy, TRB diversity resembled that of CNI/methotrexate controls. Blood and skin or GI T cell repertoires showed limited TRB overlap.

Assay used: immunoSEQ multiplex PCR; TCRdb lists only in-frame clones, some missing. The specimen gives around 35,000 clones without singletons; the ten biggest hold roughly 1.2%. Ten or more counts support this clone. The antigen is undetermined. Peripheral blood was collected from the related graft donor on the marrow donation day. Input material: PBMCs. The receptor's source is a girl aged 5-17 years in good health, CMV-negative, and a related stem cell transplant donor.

CDR3 region: CASRTGNTGELFF. CDR3 coding DNA: TGTGCCAGCAGGACAGGGAACACCGGGGAGCTGTTTTTT. This rearrangement joins TRBV6-6 to TRBJ2-2; maybe TRBD1 (6 bases). The V gene lost 6 bases and the J gene lost 1 base, with 6 bases spanning the gap. The CDR3 loop spans 13 amino acids. Germline CDR1 reads MNHNY; CDR2 reads SVGAGI (reference sequence).